The rows below give T cell receptor beta chains drawn from one sample of a study of T cells in Graves' hyperthyroidism and ophthalmopathy. TCRdb re-analysed the multiplex PCR reads in MiXCR, keeping a single row per CDR3 protein. The table includes a few hundred thousand distinct CDR3 sequences, about 16% detected once. The sample was blood. The receptors originated from a woman under 40 with Graves' hyperthyroidism. Each CDR3 is given with its conserved first and last residue. The D gene is left open where the match is weak. Some rows mark clone size as missing; the rest say once, few, many or name a class of expanded clone.

clone_size | d_call | j_call | v_call | cdr3_length | cdr3_nt | cdr3_aa
few | TRBD2 | TRBJ2-5 | TRBV7-7 | 15 | TGTGCCAGCAGCCACGGACTAGCGGAACAAGAGACCCAGTACTTC | CASSHGLAEQETQYF
. | . | TRBJ2-3 | TRBV20-1 | 14 | TGCAGTGCTAGACCCGGAGGGCAGGGGGATACGCAGTATTTT | CSARPGGQGDTQYF
few | . | TRBJ1-1 | TRBV6-1 | 12 | TGTGCCAGCATCGGGTCTAGTACTGAAGCTTTCTTT | CASIGSSTEAFF
many | TRBD2 | TRBJ2-2 | TRBV7-8 | 17 | TGTGCCAGCAGTAGCCTGGCGGGAGATCGAAGGACCGGGGAGCTGTTTTTT | CASSSLAGDRRTGELFF
few | TRBD1 | TRBJ1-1 | TRBV12-3/TRBV12-4 | 15 | TGTGCCAGCAGTGGGCCAGGGACAGGGTACACTGAAGCTTTCTTT | CASSGPGTGYTEAFF
many | TRBD2 | TRBJ2-3 | TRBV11-3 | 16 | TGTGCCAGCAGCCCAGGGGCGGGAGGGCCATCAGATACGCAGTATTTT | CASSPGAGGPSDTQYF
few | . | TRBJ1-2 | TRBV15 | 14 | TGTGCCACCAGCAGAGATCAGGGTGGCTATGGCTACACCTTC | CATSRDQGGYGYTF
few | . | TRBJ2-3 | TRBV14 | 17 | TGTGCCAGCAGCGACTTACGGGGGCGTTCTAGCACAGATACGCAGTATTTT | CASSDLRGRSSTDTQYF
. | TRBD1 | TRBJ1-1 | TRBV19 | 14 | TGTGCCAGTAGTCTTCGGAGGGGGCTCACTGAAGCTTTCTTT | CASSLRRGLTEAFF
many | . | TRBJ2-1 | TRBV6-1 | 16 | TGTGCCAGCAGTGACAACCCGGCGGGCTCCTACAATGAGCAGTTCTTC | CASSDNPAGSYNEQFF
many | TRBD1 | TRBJ2-7 | TRBV24-1 | 12 | TGTGCCACCGGAACAGGGGGCTACGAGCAGTACTTC | CATGTGGYEQYF
. | . | TRBJ1-4 | TRBV9 | 15 | TGTGCCAGCAGCGTAGGACGGACAACTAATGAAAAACTGTTTTTT | CASSVGRTTNEKLFF
. | . | TRBJ1-6 | TRBV6-5 | 15 | TGTGCCAGCAGTTGGGGGAACAAGGATAATTCACCCCTCCACTTT | CASSWGNKDNSPLHF
many | TRBD1 | TRBJ2-7 | TRBV28 | 15 | TGTGCCAGCAGTTCAGCGACAGGGTTGGCCTACGAGCAGTACTTC | CASSSATGLAYEQYF
many | . | TRBJ2-3 | TRBV24-1 | 15 | TGTGCCACCAGTGATCGACATACTACCACAGATACGCAGTATTTT | CATSDRHTTTDTQYF
many | . | TRBJ2-1 | TRBV28 | 14 | TGTGCCAGCAGTCAGAGGACATCTGACAATGAGCAGTTCTTC | CASSQRTSDNEQFF
. | . | TRBJ1-5 | TRBV7-2 | 15 | TGTGCCAGCAGCCCCAATCCCCTTTCGGGTCAGCCCCAGCATTTT | CASSPNPLSGQPQHF
once | TRBD2 | TRBJ2-1 | TRBV27 | 19 | TGTGCCAGCCGTTTTTTCGCGGGACTACCTACGAGCTCCTACAATGAGCAGTTCTTC | CASRFFAGLPTSSYNEQFF
many | . | TRBJ2-1 | TRBV20-1 | 17 | TGCAGTGCTAGAGACCCTTTTGGGGAAGTAACCTACAATGAGCAGTTCTTC | CSARDPFGEVTYNEQFF
few | TRBD2 | TRBJ2-1 | TRBV20-1 | 17 | TGCAGTGCTATCTCCGCCGGACTAGCGGGAATCTACAATGAGCAGTTCTTC | CSAISAGLAGIYNEQFF
few | . | TRBJ1-2 | TRBV2 | 13 | TGTGCCAGCAGTGCCAGGGATAACTATGACTACACCTTC | CASSARDNYDYTF
many | TRBD1 | TRBJ2-6 | TRBV5-1 | 16 | TGCGCCAGCAGCTCGGACAGGGGGCTCGGGGCCAACGTCCTGACTTTC | CASSSDRGLGANVLTF
many | . | TRBJ2-2 | TRBV10-1 | 15 | TGCGCCAGCAGTGACGAACGTGTCGGGAGCGGGGAGCTGTTTTTT | CASSDERVGSGELFF
. | TRBD1 | TRBJ2-5 | TRBV9 | 15 | TGTGCCAGCAGCGCCTGGGGACAGGGGGCTGAGACCCAGTACTTC | CASSAWGQGAETQYF
. | . | TRBJ2-7 | TRBV27 | 14 | TGTGCCAGCAGTTCCCGGAACTTCGCCTACGAGCAGTACTTC | CASSSRNFAYEQYF
. | . | TRBJ1-6 | TRBV6-5 | 13 | TGTGCCAGCAGTTCCAGCTATAATTCACCCCTCCACTTT | CASSSSYNSPLHF
many | . | TRBJ2-3 | TRBV10-3 | 16 | TGTGCCATCAGTGAGTCTGGCAATCGGGGCACAGATACGCAGTATTTT | CAISESGNRGTDTQYF
few | TRBD1 | TRBJ1-5 | TRBV2 | 14 | TGTGCCAGCCACTCTCAGGGGGCGGCTCAGCCCCAGCATTTT | CASHSQGAAQPQHF
few | TRBD2 | TRBJ2-5 | TRBV30 | 15 | TGTGCCTGGAGCATGAGTAGCGGGTACCAAGAGACCCAGTACTTC | CAWSMSSGYQETQYF
many | . | TRBJ2-1 | TRBV18 | 14 | TGTGCCAGCTCACCATCCGGGACCTACAATGAGCAGTTCTTC | CASSPSGTYNEQFF
many | TRBD2 | TRBJ2-7 | TRBV6-1 | 15 | TGTGCCAGCAGTAGGGGTCCTAGCGGGACCTACGAGCAGTACTTC | CASSRGPSGTYEQYF
. | . | TRBJ1-5 | TRBV6-1 | 15 | TGTGCCAGCAGTTCGGACACCGATAGCAATCAGCCCCAGCATTTT | CASSSDTDSNQPQHF
. | TRBD1 | TRBJ1-6 | TRBV15 | 19 | TGTGCCACCAGCAGATTCGACAGGGGAAGGAGCTCCTATAATTCACCCCTCCACTTT | CATSRFDRGRSSYNSPLHF
many | . | TRBJ1-1 | TRBV7-2 | 12 | TGTGCCAGCAGCCCGCGCGGTAGGAGGGCTTTCTTT | CASSPRGRRAFF
many | TRBD2 | TRBJ2-1 | TRBV11-2 | 19 | TGTGCCAGCAGCTTAGATGGCGGACTAGCGGGAGTAATTTACAATGAGCAGTTCTTC | CASSLDGGLAGVIYNEQFF